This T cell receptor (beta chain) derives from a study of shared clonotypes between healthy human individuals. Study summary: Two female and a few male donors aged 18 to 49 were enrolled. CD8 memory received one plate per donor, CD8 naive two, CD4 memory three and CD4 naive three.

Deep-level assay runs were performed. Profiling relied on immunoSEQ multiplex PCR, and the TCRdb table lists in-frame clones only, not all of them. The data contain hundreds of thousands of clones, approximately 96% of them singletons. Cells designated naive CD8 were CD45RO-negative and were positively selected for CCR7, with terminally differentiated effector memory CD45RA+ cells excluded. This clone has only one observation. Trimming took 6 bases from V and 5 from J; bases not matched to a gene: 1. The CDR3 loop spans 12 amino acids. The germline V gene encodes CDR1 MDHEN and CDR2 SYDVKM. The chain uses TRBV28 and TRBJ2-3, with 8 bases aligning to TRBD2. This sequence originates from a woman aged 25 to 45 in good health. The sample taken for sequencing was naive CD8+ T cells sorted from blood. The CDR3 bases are TGTGCCAGCAGCCTAGCGGGAGATACGCAGTATTTT. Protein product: CASSLAGDTQYF.